This TCR beta chain was captured in a study of T cells in localized non-small cell lung cancer. Study-wide points: Sequencing covered just one tumor region, so heterogeneity cannot be ruled out. There was an association of higher blood T cell density with longer overall survival. Median around 54 top-100 tumor clones were shared with paired adjacent lung. Uninvolved adjacent lung had more T cell clonality than any other tissue, topping tumor.

The CDR3 runs to 15 residues. V was cut by 3 bases and J by 1 base, with 9 bases left in between. Germline lookup yields CDR1 MNHEY and CDR2 SVGAGI. A word on this clone: What it binds is not known.

Libraries were prepared by immunoSEQ multiplex PCR; TCRdb keeps only in-frame clonotypes and omits some of them. The sample includes tens of thousands of clones, about 83% of them seen just once. This clonotype was obtained from a man aged 40-75 years with stage I lung adenocarcinoma. The sequencing here drew on peripheral blood, taken before any cancer treatment. This chain uses TRBV6-5 with TRBJ2-2; unclear D gene. The CDR3 reads CASSYIPLNTGELFF. CDR3 coding DNA: TGTGCCAGCAGTTATATTCCTCTGAACACCGGGGAGCTGTTTTTT.